This T cell receptor (beta chain) was profiled in a study of cytomegalovirus exposure and HLA in healthy donors. The PCR made use of 60 Vbeta and 13 Jbeta primers. Data came from immunoSEQ multiplex PCR; TCRdb stores just in-frame clones and leaves some out. The sample data list around 100,000 clones. Study-wide points: The study flagged 150 to 200 TCR beta chains as cytomegalovirus-associated. Among immune exposure information, only CMV serostatus was available. Sequences of the TCR beta chain were said to predict the HLA-A and HLA-B alleles of most subjects accurately.

Comments on this clone: Its antigen remains unknown.

Germline assignment: CDR1 MNHEY and CDR2 SVGAGI. The V and J ends lost 3 bases and 6 bases respectively, with 12 bases between them. This CDR3 comprises 13 residues. What was sequenced was PBMCs. The rearrangement links TRBV6-5 to TRBJ2-7; the D is unclear. The origin of this receptor is a woman aged 25-40 years in good health and CMV-seronegative. CDR3 sequence: CASSYSGLGEQYF. The CDR3 DNA reads as TGTGCCAGCAGTTATTCCGGGTTAGGCGAGCAGTACTTC.